The 27 T cell receptor beta chains below come from one sample, sequenced in a study of tumor-infiltrating lymphocytes in primary liver carcinoma. From approximately 490 ng total RNA, TCR beta cDNA was generated with a primer in the constant region. Libraries for TCR beta were built through three nested multiplex PCR rounds, which together made up a slightly modified ARM-PCR procedure. TRBV1-TRBV30 forward primers paired with a C-beta reverse primer drove the first two PCR rounds, about 9 cycles each. TCRdb re-called the multiplex PCR reads with MiXCR, one entry per CDR3 protein. The data show under 25,000 distinct CDR3 sequences, roughly four fifths seen once. From roughly 21-30 mg of unsorted bulk tissue, DNA and RNA were co-extracted together. The material sequenced was liver tumor tissue from sampling region 5. Described subset: tumor region T5, tumor centre. These receptor sequences come from a woman aged 25 to 39 with primary liver carcinoma and hepatitis B virus infection.

With respect to this clonotype: The conserved final phenylalanine or tryptophan is absent from the CDR3, which likely points to a read error. The chain couples TRBV6-1 to TRBJ2-5, with 7 bases lining up with TRBD2. The CDR3 runs to 14 residues. Germline lookup yields CDR1 MNHNS and CDR2 SASEGT. The CDR3 reads CVSSEAGTTGSQYL. The DNA for the CDR3 is TGTGTCAGCAGTGAAGCGGGGACTACCGGGAGCCAGTACCTC.

Concerning this clonotype: This likely comes from a read error, as the CDR3 has no conserved phenylalanine or tryptophan at its end. The rearrangement joins TRBV5-6 to TRBJ2-2; D might be TRBD1 (5 bases). The germline V gene encodes CDR1 SGHDT and CDR2 YYEEEE. This CDR3 spans 15 amino acids. CDR3 sequence: CPSSLAPRVTRELFL. Written as DNA, the CDR3 is TGTCCCAGCAGCTTGGCACCCAGAGTCACCAGGGAACTGTTTCTT.

Concerning this clonotype itself: Germline and junction disagree at one end, which may indicate a read error. The J gene is TRBJ2-1, the V gene TRBV11-1; TRBD2 matches at 9 bases. The germline V gene encodes CDR1 SGHAT and CDR2 FQDESV (reference sequence). The CDR3 length is 15 residues. Written as DNA, the CDR3 is TGTGCCATCAGGACCGGGACTAGCAGTTACAATGAGCAGTCCTTC. This encodes CAIRTGTSSYNEQSF.

With regard to this clonotype: A much larger clonotype is one base distant, so this may be a read error. This chain uses TRBV20-1 with TRBJ1-3; D remains ambiguous. This CDR3 contains 13 residues. The ends were cut back, 6 bases at V and 0 bases at J, with 9 bases in the middle. Germline assignment: CDR1 DFQATT and CDR2 SNEGSKA (reference sequence). In DNA, the CDR3 is TGCAGTGCAAGGTGTTTCTCTGGAAACACCATATATTTT. Amino acids: CSARCFSGNTIYF.

This sequence joins TRBV5-6 and TRBJ2-3; 7 nucleotides line up with TRBD1. CDR3 size: 16 residues. V was clipped by 3 bases and J by 15 bases; unmatched bases: 22. Germline lookup yields CDR1 SGHDT and CDR2 YYEEEE. The CDR3 DNA reads as TGTGCCAGCAGCTGGACCGGGACAGTGAGCACAGATATACATTATTTT. It is translated as CASSWTGTVSTDIHYF.

The chain uses TRBV7-9 and TRBJ1-1; no clear D. Looked up from germline, CDR1 is SEHNR and CDR2 is FQNEAQ (reference sequence). There are 13 residues in the CDR3. As DNA, the CDR3 is TGTGGCAGGAGCAAATCGGGAATCCCTGAAGCTTTCTTT. Translating it yields CGRSKSGIPEAFF.

About this clonotype: A much larger clonotype is one base distant, so this may be a read error. The chain is built from TRBV7-3 and TRBJ2-1; TRBD1 might be the D (6 bases). The CDR3 sequence is 15 residues long. The germline gives CDR1 SGHTA, CDR2 FQGTGA. The CDR3 reads CASSSQGLSYNEQIF. CDR3 bases: TGTGCCAGCAGTTCCCAGGGGTTAAGTTACAATGAGCAGATCTTC.

Comments on this clonotype: No conserved phenylalanine or tryptophan is present at the end of the CDR3, so a read error is the likely explanation. The DNA is left out, because the CDR3 cannot be placed on it with certainty; the CDR3 is given as TCRdb lists it. J is TRBJ1-6 and V is TRBV11-3. Looked up from germline, CDR1 is SGHNT and CDR2 is YENEEA. The CDR3 adds up to 15 amino acids, both ends counted. The CDR3 is CASSFKWSYKSPLRL.

About this clonotype: At one end, the junction sequence differs from germline, possibly due to a read error. CDR3 nucleotide sequence: TGTGCCATCAGTTACACAGTGATGGGTTCACCCCTCCACTTT. Translation gives CAISYTVMGSPLHF. J is TRBJ1-6 and V is TRBV6-6, with D unclear. The CDR3 extends over 14 amino acids. From germline, CDR1 is MNHNY and CDR2 SVGAGI (reference sequence).

As to this clonotype: A read error may produce the germline difference seen at one junction end. This chain joins TRBV11-2 and TRBJ2-7; tentatively, D is TRBD2 (6 bases). The germline V gene has CDR1 SGHAT and CDR2 FQNNGV. The CDR3 is 14 amino acids. The CDR3 DNA reads TGTGCCGGCAGTCCGCCAGGACTACACTACGAGCAGTACTTC. It codes for CAGSPPGLHYEQYF. Complete variable domain (other parts from reference TRBV11-2 and TRBJ2-7): EAGVAQSPRYKIIEKRQSVAFWCNPISGHATLYWYQQILGQGPKLLIQFQNNGVVDDSQLPKDRFSAERLKGVDSTLKIQPAKLEDSAVYLCAGSPPGLHYEQYFGPGTRLTVT.

The genes are TRBV30 and TRBJ2-2; no definite D call. This CDR3 spans 12 amino acids. CDR1 and CDR2 (germline): GTSNPN, SVGIG (reference sequence). In DNA, the CDR3 is TGTGCTTGCACCCCTTACACCGGGGAGCTGTTTTTT. It is translated as CACTPYTGELFF.

This clonotype occurred many times. The chain uses TRBV4-2 and TRBJ2-1; TRBD1 or TRBD2 may be the D gene (6 bases each). There are 15 residues in the CDR3. Germline CDR1 reads LGHNA; CDR2 reads YNFKEQ. Trimming took 2 bases from V and 8 from J, leaving 16 bases between them. CDR3 in DNA: TGTGCCAGCAGCCAAAGAATAGAGGGGGGAGATGAGCAGTTCTTC. The encoded protein is CASSQRIEGGDEQFF.

This clonotype was counted a few times. A junction boundary mismatches the germline segment, possibly from a read error. V and J are TRBV11-2 and TRBJ2-7; tentative D call: TRBD2 (6 bases). CDR3 length: 17 amino acids. Germline V gene data show CDR1 as SGHAT and CDR2 as FQNNGV. CDR3 loop: CASSITGGDSWSYEQYF. CDR3 bases: TGCGCCAGCAGTATCACAGGAGGGGACTCTTGGTCCTACGAGCAGTACTTC. Combining the CDR3 with reference TRBV11-2 and TRBJ2-7 gives the whole variable domain EAGVAQSPRYKIIEKRQSVAFWCNPISGHATLYWYQQILGQGPKLLIQFQNNGVVDDSQLPKDRFSAERLKGVDSTLKIQPAKLEDSAVYLCASSITGGDSWSYEQYFGPGTRLTVT.

Points on this clonotype: A read error may produce the germline difference seen at one junction end. V gene TRBV11-2 combines with J gene TRBJ2-5, with TRBD2 matching over 10 bases. The CDR3 extends over 14 amino acids. Per the germline V gene, CDR1 is SGHAT and CDR2 is FQNNGV. DNA for the CDR3: TGTGTCAGCAGCCGTGATACTAGCGGGGTGACCCAGTACTTT. Protein product: CVSSRDTSGVTQYF.

As regards this clonotype: The junction and the germline gene differ at one end; a read error may be behind it. This CDR3 is CASTLERGARRERGHYNEQFF. The CDR3, as DNA: TGTGCCAGCACCTTAGAACGGGGGGCGAGGCGGGAGAGAGGGCACTACAATGAGCAGTTCTTC. The chain carries TRBV11-2 and TRBJ2-1; TRBD2 is a possible D gene (7 bases). This CDR3 comprises 21 residues. Germline CDR1 is SGHAT and CDR2 is FQNNGV.

Regarding this clonotype: One end of the junction is discordant with germline, which a read error may explain. The chain uses TRBV5-4 and TRBJ2-2; D is perhaps TRBD2 (6 bases). CDR3 size: 16 residues. CDR1 and CDR2 (germline): SGHNT, YYREEE (reference sequence). This chain's CDR3 is CASSLEGTTMTEELFF. Here the CDR3 DNA reads TGTGCTAGCAGCTTGGAGGGAACGACTATGACCGAGGAGCTGTTTTTT.

This clonotype was seen more than once but under ten times. Mismatch with germline at one junction end may stem from a read error. The chain links TRBV13 to TRBJ2-1; 9 nucleotides line up with TRBD2. The CDR3 is made up of 16 amino acids. Germline values: CDR1 PRHDT, CDR2 FYEKMQ (reference sequence). As DNA, the CDR3 is TGTGCCAGCAGCACCGGGGCTAGCGGGGCATACAATGAACAGTTCTTT. Amino acids: CASSTGASGAYNEQFF. Supplemented by reference TRBV13 and TRBJ2-1, the full variable domain reads AAGVIQSPRHLIKEKRETATLKCYPIPRHDTVYWYQQGPGQDPQFLISFYEKMQSDKGSIPDRFSAQQFSDYHSELNMSSLELGDSALYFCASSTGASGAYNEQFFGPGTRLTVL.

The chain has TRBV30 and TRBJ1-6; D unclear. The length of the CDR3 is 15 residues. The germline V and J ends were trimmed by 8 bases and 6 bases, with 20 bases remaining between them. Germline V gene data show CDR1 as GTSNPN and CDR2 as SVGIG (reference sequence). The CDR3 spells CAESVTAGSNSPLHF. The CDR3 DNA sequence: TGTGCCGAGAGTGTAACAGCCGGCAGTAATTCACCCCTCCACTTT.

With regard to this clonotype: Relative to the germline gene, one junction end is altered; a read error may explain this. The chain employs TRBV5-8 and TRBJ2-7, with a tentative D call TRBD1 (5 bases). The V gene's germline CDR1 is SGHTS and CDR2 YDEGEE. The CDR3 has 14 residues. The CDR3, as DNA: TGTGCCAACAGCTTCAATGGACAACCCTACGAGCAGTACTTC. Protein sequence: CANSFNGQPYEQYF.

The table lists this clonotype with a count of one. One junction end does not reproduce the germline sequence, and a read error may be involved. V and J are TRBV10-3 and TRBJ2-1; D possibly corresponds to TRBD2 (5 bases). Per the germline V gene, CDR1 is ENHRY and CDR2 is SYGVKD. The length of the CDR3 is 14 residues. The CDR3 sequence is CANSPTATRGEQLF. DNA for the CDR3: TGTGCCAACAGTCCCACGGCGACCCGGGGTGAGCAGTTATTC.

V and J are TRBV11-2 and TRBJ2-5, with TRBD1 identical over 10 bases. This CDR3 is 16 amino acids long. V lost 3 bases, J lost 3 bases, and 7 bases stayed unmatched. Germline assignment: CDR1 SGHAT and CDR2 FQNNGV. CDR3 DNA sequence: TGTGCCAGCAGCTTCCGGGTGGGGACAGGGGAAGAGACCCAGTACTTC. It codes for CASSFRVGTGEETQYF.

V gene TRBV4-3 combines with J gene TRBJ2-2, with 7 bases lining up with TRBD2. The V and J ends lost 5 bases and 16 bases, in that order; junction bases with no gene match: 31. Germline V gene sequence: CDR1 LGHNA, CDR2 YSLEER. The CDR3 has 19 residues. CDR3: CASSVLVGGPRSNTGEPFF. The CDR3, as DNA: TGCGCCAGCAGCGTACTAGTGGGAGGGCCCCGTTCGAACACCGGGGAACCGTTTTTT.

Comment on this clonotype: Being one base from a much bigger clone, this may be a read error. Because it lacks the conserved phenylalanine or tryptophan at the end, this CDR3 is likely a read error. V usage is TRBV11-2 and J usage is TRBJ2-7, with D possibly matching TRBD2 (5 bases). The germline gives CDR1 SGHAT, CDR2 FQNNGV. V dropped 6 bases and J dropped 7 bases, with 19 bases sitting between them. The CDR3 consists of 14 residues. In nucleotides, the CDR3 is TGTGCCAGCAGTACCACCGGACTCACTGAGGAGCAGTACCTC. This encodes CASSTTGLTEEQYL.

This rearrangement joins TRBV5-5 to TRBJ2-5, with 7 bases matching TRBD1. The ends lost 5 bases at V and 4 bases at J; junction bases unmatched: 11. The CDR3 has 15 amino acids. CDR1 is SGHKS and CDR2 is YYEKEE in the germline V gene (reference sequence). The CDR3 sequence: CASSFGTVSLETQYF. In DNA, the CDR3 is TGTGCCAGCAGTTTTGGGACAGTAAGTTTAGAGACCCAGTACTTC. Together with reference TRBV5-5 and TRBJ2-5, the CDR3 gives the full variable domain: DAGVTQSPTHLIKTRGQQVTLRCSPISGHKSVSWYQQVLGQGPQFIFQYYEKEERGRGNFPDRFSARQFPNYSSELNVNALLLGDSALYLCASSFGTVSLETQYFGPGTRLLVL.

A note on this clonotype: A junction boundary mismatches the germline segment, possibly from a read error. The rearrangement uses TRBV12-3 or TRBV12-4 and TRBJ2-7; D uncertain. The CDR3 spans 14 residues. DNA of the CDR3: TGTGCCAGCAGTTTAGGTGGTCAGACCTACGAACAGTACTTC. Translated: CASSLGGQTYEQYF.

A word on this clonotype: No conserved phenylalanine or tryptophan ends this CDR3, so it is likely a read error. The rearrangement joins TRBV7-9 to TRBJ2-7, with D hard to call. Per germline, CDR1 SEHNR and CDR2 FQNEAQ (reference sequence). The CDR3 loop spans 13 amino acids. Between the trimmed V and J ends, which lost 5 bases and 6 bases, there was a span of 14 bases. This chain's CDR3 is CASSPSSTGEQYI. CDR3 sequence (DNA): TGTGCCAGCAGCCCGAGTAGCACTGGCGAGCAGTACATC.

The CDR3 is CASSRLGMVVEDSDTQHF. DNA for the CDR3: TGCGCCAGCAGCCGACTAGGCATGGTAGTTGAAGACTCGGATACGCAGCATTTT. The chain uses TRBV4-1 and TRBJ2-3, with D uncertain. The J call may be in error: the DNA end matches TRBJ1-5 better. This CDR3 has 18 amino acids. Per the germline V gene, CDR1 is MGHRA and CDR2 is YSYEKL.